This T cell receptor (beta chain) was retrieved from a study of identical twins. Study-level findings and limits: With beta out-of-frame sequences, excess sharing by twins was weaker. Zero-insertion analyses could be partly confounded by invariant MAIT and iNKT cells.

TCRdb re-called the 5' RACE reads through MiXCR, storing one row per CDR3 protein. The data hold 1.5 million to 2 million distinct CDR3 sequences, with roughly 35% observed a single time. Turning to this clonotype: Its target is not known. A read error may explain this, as a much larger clone is one base away.

The CDR3 loop spans 13 amino acids. V lost 7 bases and J lost 6; bases outside the gene matches: 5. The rearrangement links TRBV12-3 or TRBV12-4 to TRBJ1-5; 8 nucleotides line up with TRBD1. The sequenced material came from cord blood. The TCR originated in a newborn girl in good health. CDR3 in amino acids: CASTPTGVQPQHF. The CDR3 DNA reads as TGTGCCAGCACCCCGACAGGGGTTCAGCCCCAGCATTTT.